This T cell receptor (beta chain) was identified in a study of monozygotic twins with inflammatory bowel disease. To note about this clonotype: The target antigen is unknown.

Germline V gene lookup returns CDR1 SNHLY and CDR2 FYNNEI. This CDR3 spans 14 amino acids. In preparing each TCR library, about 3,700 ng of total RNA was used. Template switching introduced UMIs that contain a 6-nucleotide sample barcode. After re-calling the 5' RACE reads, TCRdb lists one entry per CDR3 protein, DNA absent. In total, the table holds approximately 400,000 distinct CDR3 sequences. Study-wide findings and caveats: TCRbeta inverse Simpson diversity was decreased in IBD patients versus healthy co-twins. Distinction of different T cell subtypes was not possible.

This chain connects TRBV2 to TRBJ1-1. The sequencing input was blood. This sequence originates from a human donor with ulcerative colitis or Crohn's disease, or a healthy co-twin of an affected twin (not recorded which). CDR3 sequence: CASRTKQGGTEAFF.